What follows are 18 T cell receptor beta chains derived from one specimen sequenced in a study of cytomegalovirus exposure and HLA in healthy donors. Both 60 Vbeta primers and 13 Jbeta primers went into the PCR. The method was immunoSEQ multiplex PCR; TCRdb's version includes in-frame clones alone and lacks a portion of them. The data contain 130,000 or so clones, roughly 70% of them seen just once; the ten biggest clones take up 6.5% to 8%. What was sequenced was PBMCs. The receptors were sampled from a man aged 40-49 years in good health and CMV-seropositive.

This chain joins TRBV28 and TRBJ1-1; 9 nucleotides agree with TRBD1. Germline-derived CDR1 and CDR2 are MDHEN and SYDVKM. The CDR3 has 10 amino acids. After removal of 7 bases from V and 10 bases from J, the junction contained 1 base not matched to a gene. Here the CDR3 reads CASKQGAAFF. DNA of the CDR3: TGTGCCAGCAAACAGGGGGCAGCTTTCTTT.

The sample holds a few counts of this clone. The chain joins TRBV27 to TRBJ1-6; D unresolved. The CDR3 extends over 17 amino acids. The germline V gene encodes CDR1 MNHEY and CDR2 SMNVEV (reference sequence). Trimming took 3 bases from V and 5 from J, leaving 17 bases between them. The CDR3 DNA sequence: TGTGCCAGCAGTTTCTCGGTCTTCCCCATGAATAATTCACCCCTCCACTTT. Translated: CASSFSVFPMNNSPLHF.

The rearrangement joins TRBV11-2 to TRBJ2-3; no clear D gene. The CDR3 runs 14 residues. The germline V and J ends were trimmed by 1 base and 4 bases, with 9 bases remaining between them. Germline assignment: CDR1 SGHAT and CDR2 FQNNGV. The CDR3 coding sequence is TGTGCCAGCAGCTTAGGAGACTCAGCAGATACGCAGTATTTT. It is translated as CASSLGDSADTQYF.

This clone was recorded once. The chain couples TRBV7-9 to TRBJ1-1; tentatively, D is TRBD1 (5 bases). In germline, CDR1 is SEHNR, CDR2 FQNEAQ (reference sequence). CDR3 length: 14 residues. Trimming removed 5 bases from V and 3 bases from J, with 13 bases in between. The CDR3 reads CASSVRGGDTEAFF. The DNA of the CDR3 is TGTGCCAGCAGCGTAAGGGGTGGGGACACTGAAGCTTTCTTT.

This clone was found a few times. This chain connects TRBV11-2 to TRBJ2-1; 7 nucleotides match TRBD2. V trimming: 3 bases; J trimming: 6 bases; junction bases outside the gene matches: 8. This CDR3 region has 15 residues. Germline V CDR1 and CDR2: SGHAT, FQNNGV. The CDR3 DNA sequence: TGTGCCAGCAGCTTGACCTCTGGGGGGGGCAATGAGCAGTTCTTC. It yields the protein CASSLTSGGGNEQFF.

The gene calls are TRBV25-1 and TRBJ1-1; the D is unclear. This CDR3 has 11 amino acids. Between the trimmed V and J ends, which lost 5 bases and 2 bases, there was a span of 3 bases. The germline CDR1 and CDR2 sequences are MGHDK and SYGVNS. CDR3 DNA sequence: TGTGCCAGCAGTCAAAACACTGAAGCTTTCTTT. As protein: CASSQNTEAFF.

The chain combines TRBV28 with TRBJ1-3, with D maybe TRBD1 (5 bases). Germline lookup yields CDR1 MDHEN and CDR2 SYDVKM. V lost 4 bases and J lost 0, with 13 bases in between. The CDR3 is 16 residues long. The CDR3 DNA reads as TGTGCCAGCAGTTGGGGCTTCAGCCTCTCTGGAAACACCATATATTTT. It specifies CASSWGFSLSGNTIYF.

This clone appeared once. The rearrangement joins TRBV6-1 to TRBJ1-1; no clear D gene. The CDR3 is 13 residues long. The germline V gene has CDR1 MNHNS and CDR2 SASEGT. With 0 bases removed from V and 4 bases from J, the gap between germline ends came to 6 bases. The CDR3 spells CASSEAGVTEAFF. CDR3 DNA: TGTGCCAGCAGTGAAGCCGGGGTCACTGAAGCTTTCTTT.

V and J are TRBV5-6 and TRBJ2-3; D remains ambiguous. The germline gives CDR1 SGHDT, CDR2 YYEEEE. There are 14 residues in the CDR3. The ends were cut back, 7 bases at V and 0 bases at J, with 12 bases in the middle. The CDR3 DNA is TGTGCCAGCCAGAGGAGACCCAGCACAGATACGCAGTATTTT. Its protein is CASQRRPSTDTQYF.

V is TRBV2 and J is TRBJ2-7; TRBD2 matches at 8 bases. Germline CDR1 reads SNHLY; CDR2 reads FYNNEI. V lost 7 bases, J lost 5 bases, and 10 bases stayed unmatched. This CDR3 has 14 residues. The CDR3, as DNA: TGTGCCAGCAAGGTTGGGACTAGTTCTGACGAGCAGTACTTC. Amino acid sequence: CASKVGTSSDEQYF.

The chain carries TRBV9 and TRBJ2-5, with 11 bases matching TRBD2. The CDR3 runs 16 residues. Germline V lookup: CDR1 SGDLS, CDR2 YYNGEE. With 2 bases clipped from V and 5 bases from J, the junction kept 8 bases outside the gene matches. In nucleotides, the CDR3 is TGTGCCAGCAGCGTTAAGACTAGCGGGATAAGGGAGACCCAGTACTTC. It encodes CASSVKTSGIRETQYF.

V gene TRBV9 combines with J gene TRBJ1-2; TRBD1 might be the D (5 bases). Germline CDR1 is SGDLS and CDR2 is YYNGEE. CDR3 length equals 14 residues. The germline V and J ends were trimmed by 1 base and 8 bases, with 15 bases remaining between them. The CDR3 sequence: CASSVQVGGDGYTF. In DNA, the CDR3 is TGTGCCAGCAGCGTACAAGTCGGGGGGGACGGCTACACCTTC.

J is TRBJ2-7 and V is TRBV14, with D perhaps TRBD2 (6 bases). Looked up from germline, CDR1 is SGHDN and CDR2 is FVKESK. This CDR3 is built from 15 residues. The germline V and J ends were trimmed by 1 base and 5 bases, with 15 bases remaining between them. CDR3 in amino acids: CASSQVLRELNEQYF. The CDR3 DNA reads as TGTGCCAGCAGCCAAGTTCTTCGGGAGCTAAACGAGCAGTACTTC.

This clone was counted once. The chain recombines TRBV4-1 with TRBJ2-1; no firm D call. The CDR3 is 14 residues long. Trimming removed 0 bases at V and 4 bases at J, with 7 bases between. Per germline, CDR1 MGHRA and CDR2 YSYEKL. CDR3 sequence reads: CASSQEERYNEQFF. Here the CDR3 DNA reads TGCGCCAGCAGCCAAGAGGAGAGATACAATGAGCAGTTCTTC.

The V gene is TRBV7-9, the J gene TRBJ1-1; tentative D call: TRBD1 (5 bases). With 3 bases removed from V and 0 bases from J, the gap between germline ends came to 8 bases. CDR1 and CDR2 from the germline V gene are SEHNR and FQNEAQ (reference sequence). CDR3 size: 14 residues. In DNA form, the CDR3 reads TGTGCCAGCAGCTTGGGGGGACTGAACACTGAAGCTTTCTTT. Amino acid sequence: CASSLGGLNTEAFF.

The chain couples TRBV20-1 to TRBJ1-5, with D possibly being TRBD1 (5 bases). This CDR3 contains 11 residues. Germline-derived CDR1 and CDR2 are DFQATT and SNEGSKA (reference sequence). Trimming shortened V by 2 bases and J by 11 bases, and 10 bases separated the two germline ends. Here the CDR3 reads CSARLGEAQHF. The DNA for the CDR3 is TGCAGTGCTAGACTAGGGGAGGCCCAGCATTTT.

The sample holds one count of this clone. The rearrangement links TRBV28 to TRBJ1-6, with 7 positions matching TRBD1. With V trimmed by 4 bases and J by 4 bases, 4 bases remained unmatched. This CDR3 contains 15 residues. Germline-derived CDR1 and CDR2 are MDHEN and SYDVKM. CDR3 amino acids: CASSSRQGYNSPLHF. CDR3 coding DNA: TGTGCCAGCAGTTCCCGACAGGGTTATAATTCACCCCTCCACTTT.

The chain joins TRBV29-1 to TRBJ1-1, with D unresolved. This CDR3 is 12 amino acids long. V was trimmed by 1 base and J by 1 base, leaving 4 bases between them. The germline gives CDR1 SQVTM, CDR2 ANQGSEA. This CDR3 reads CSVEVQNTEAFF. CDR3 DNA: TGCAGCGTTGAAGTCCAGAACACTGAAGCTTTCTTT.